Following are 28 T cell receptor beta chains from one sample sequenced in a study of T cells expressing NK-cell markers. TCRdb reworked the 5' RACE reads into one entry per CDR3 protein, no DNA. This sample's table has about 540,000 distinct CDR3 sequences. The specimen sequenced was blood T cells: a sorted CD56 or NKG2C T cell subset, CD4+ or CD8+ T cells, or bulk PBMC T cells (not recorded which). The receptors here all came from a man aged 18 to 29 in good health.

The gene calls are TRBV15 and TRBJ2-7; TCRdb lists TRBD2, though no DNA is available to test this call. Germline V CDR1 and CDR2: LNHNV, YYDKDF (reference sequence). The CDR3 runs 15 residues. CDR3 protein: CATSKGLAGTYEQYF.

This chain links TRBV6-5 with TRBJ2-7; TCRdb's D call, TRBD1, is unchecked because there is no DNA. This CDR3 region has 13 residues. Germline assignment: CDR1 MNHEY and CDR2 SVGAGI. CDR3 amino acids: CASSFTGGDEQYF.

V usage is TRBV19 and J usage is TRBJ2-7; TCRdb calls TRBD1, which cannot be checked without DNA. The CDR3 covers 15 residues. The V gene's germline CDR1 is LNHDA and CDR2 SQIVND (reference sequence). CDR3 sequence reads: CASGQPESPSYEQYF.

The CDR3: CASSRSSTDYGYTF. The genes are TRBV5-1 and TRBJ1-2. The germline V gene has CDR1 SGHRS and CDR2 YFSETQ. The CDR3 contains 14 residues. The entire variable domain, with the rest obtained from reference TRBV5-1 and TRBJ1-2, is as follows: KAGVTQTPRYLIKTRGQQVTLSCSPISGHRSVSWYQQTPGQGLQFLFEYFSETQRNKGNFPGRFSGRQFSNSRSEMNVSTLELGDSALYLCASSRSSTDYGYTFGSGTRLTVV.

This chain connects TRBV5-1 to TRBJ2-5; absent DNA, TCRdb's TRBD1 call cannot be checked. This CDR3 is 16 amino acids long. The germline V gene has CDR1 SGHRS and CDR2 YFSETQ. The CDR3: CASNPRGGSGAETQYF.

This chain connects TRBV12-3 or TRBV12-4 to TRBJ1-5; TCRdb gives TRBD1 as the D gene, but with no DNA this cannot be confirmed. The CDR3 covers 13 residues. Here the CDR3 reads CASSFLGVQPQHF.

This chain uses TRBV29-1 with TRBJ2-3; as DNA is missing, the TRBD2 call by TCRdb cannot be tested. Looked up from germline, CDR1 is SQVTM and CDR2 is ANQGSEA. The CDR3 contains 15 residues. CDR3 residues: CSVVPAGHGTDTQYF.

The chain couples TRBV24-1 to TRBJ2-5. This CDR3 is 11 amino acids long. Germline loops: CDR1 KGHDR, CDR2 SFDVKD. CDR3 protein: CATSLKETQYF.

This chain uses TRBV25-1 with TRBJ2-5; absent DNA, TCRdb's TRBD2 call cannot be checked. Germline loops: CDR1 MGHDK, CDR2 SYGVNS. CDR3 length: 14 amino acids. CDR3 sequence reads: CASSEHGGQETQYF.

The chain has TRBV3-1 and TRBJ2-5; TCRdb lists TRBD1, though no DNA is available to test this call. The CDR3 is made up of 17 amino acids. Germline CDR1 LGHDT, CDR2 YNNKEL (reference sequence). The CDR3 loop reads CASSPGGTTGYQETQYF.

The chain joins TRBV9 to TRBJ2-7; the D call from TCRdb, TRBD2, cannot be confirmed without DNA. The germline gives CDR1 SGDLS, CDR2 YYNGEE. The CDR3 contains 16 residues. The CDR3 spells CASSGGLAGTSYEQYF.

J is TRBJ2-5 and V is TRBV12-3 or TRBV12-4; TCRdb picks TRBD2, but there is no DNA to check that call. This CDR3 spans 16 amino acids. The chain's CDR3 is CASSDGLAGYEETQYF.

The rearrangement uses TRBV6-5 and TRBJ2-5; TCRdb's D call, TRBD2, is unchecked because there is no DNA. The germline gives CDR1 MNHEY, CDR2 SVGAGI. The CDR3 contains 15 residues. The CDR3 spells CASSYTSGSQETQYF.

The J gene is TRBJ2-1, the V gene TRBV20-1; as DNA is missing, the TRBD1 call by TCRdb cannot be tested. The length of the CDR3 is 15 residues. The germline CDR1 and CDR2 sequences are DFQATT and SNEGSKA (reference sequence). The CDR3 reads CSARGQANSYNEQFF.

The chain couples TRBV14 to TRBJ1-2. Germline lookup yields CDR1 SGHDN and CDR2 FVKESK. This CDR3 has 13 residues. Here the CDR3 reads CASSHVTNYGYTF.

V gene TRBV14 combines with J gene TRBJ2-3; there is no DNA to check the TCRdb D call of TRBD2. The germline gives CDR1 SGHDN, CDR2 FVKESK. This CDR3 contains 15 residues. The CDR3 spells CASSHRRALTDTQYF.

The rearrangement uses TRBV4-3 and TRBJ2-1. Germline-derived CDR1 and CDR2 are LGHNA and YSLEER. The CDR3 runs to 16 residues. The CDR3 loop reads CASSQDRSIPSNEQFF.

The chain carries TRBV7-2 and TRBJ1-1; checking the TCRdb D call of TRBD1 is not possible without DNA. Germline-derived CDR1 and CDR2 are SGHTA and FQGNSA. CDR3 length: 15 amino acids. The CDR3 here is CASSLAPGGWTEAFF.

The chain joins TRBV12-3 or TRBV12-4 to TRBJ2-6; TCRdb lists TRBD1, though no DNA is available to test this call. This CDR3 is built from 17 residues. This CDR3 is CASGSGTGGAGANVLTF.

This rearrangement joins TRBV9 to TRBJ1-1; TCRdb indicates TRBD1, and absent DNA this call remains unverified. CDR1 is SGDLS and CDR2 is YYNGEE in the germline V gene. CDR3 length equals 16 residues. CDR3 amino acids: CASTALFGTQNTEAFF.

The genes are TRBV12-3 or TRBV12-4 and TRBJ2-2; the D call of TRBD1 rests on TCRdb alone, since no DNA is present to check it. CDR3 length: 13 amino acids. CDR3 amino acids: CAWGRTYTGELFF.

V and J are TRBV12-3 or TRBV12-4 and TRBJ2-7; with no DNA, the TCRdb D assignment of TRBD2 cannot be verified. This CDR3 is 17 amino acids long. The CDR3: CASSPAQRLAGVYEQYF.

The rearrangement joins TRBV3-1 to TRBJ2-5; the D call of TRBD2 rests on TCRdb alone, since no DNA is present to check it. This CDR3 has 15 amino acids. Germline CDR1 reads LGHDT; CDR2 reads YNNKEL (reference sequence). The CDR3: CASTRLAGVGETQYF.

The J gene is TRBJ2-1, the V gene TRBV20-1; TCRdb names TRBD2, which stays unverified in the absence of DNA. This CDR3 has 14 amino acids. Germline lookup yields CDR1 DFQATT and CDR2 SNEGSKA (reference sequence). CDR3 protein: CSAATVAGVHEQFF.

The chain carries TRBV20-1 and TRBJ2-1; TCRdb's D gene call, TRBD2, goes unchecked for lack of DNA. CDR3 length: 18 amino acids. Germline CDR1 is DFQATT and CDR2 is SNEGSKA (reference sequence). The CDR3 loop reads CSASGLGLAGDYYNEQFF.

This rearrangement joins TRBV20-1 to TRBJ2-5. The CDR3 runs 15 residues. Germline V gene lookup returns CDR1 DFQATT and CDR2 SNEGSKA (reference sequence). Here the CDR3 reads CSARDRTLAQETQYF.

The chain has TRBV20-1 and TRBJ2-4; the D call of TRBD1 rests on TCRdb alone, since no DNA is present to check it. The CDR3 runs 14 residues. Germline V gives CDR1 DFQATT, CDR2 SNEGSKA (reference sequence). CDR3 sequence reads: CSARLLRPKNIQYF.

This chain links TRBV5-1 with TRBJ2-2; TCRdb indicates TRBD2, and absent DNA this call remains unverified. The germline gives CDR1 SGHRS, CDR2 YFSETQ. The CDR3 has 20 residues. Here the CDR3 reads CASSEQPSGRRGLNTGELFF.